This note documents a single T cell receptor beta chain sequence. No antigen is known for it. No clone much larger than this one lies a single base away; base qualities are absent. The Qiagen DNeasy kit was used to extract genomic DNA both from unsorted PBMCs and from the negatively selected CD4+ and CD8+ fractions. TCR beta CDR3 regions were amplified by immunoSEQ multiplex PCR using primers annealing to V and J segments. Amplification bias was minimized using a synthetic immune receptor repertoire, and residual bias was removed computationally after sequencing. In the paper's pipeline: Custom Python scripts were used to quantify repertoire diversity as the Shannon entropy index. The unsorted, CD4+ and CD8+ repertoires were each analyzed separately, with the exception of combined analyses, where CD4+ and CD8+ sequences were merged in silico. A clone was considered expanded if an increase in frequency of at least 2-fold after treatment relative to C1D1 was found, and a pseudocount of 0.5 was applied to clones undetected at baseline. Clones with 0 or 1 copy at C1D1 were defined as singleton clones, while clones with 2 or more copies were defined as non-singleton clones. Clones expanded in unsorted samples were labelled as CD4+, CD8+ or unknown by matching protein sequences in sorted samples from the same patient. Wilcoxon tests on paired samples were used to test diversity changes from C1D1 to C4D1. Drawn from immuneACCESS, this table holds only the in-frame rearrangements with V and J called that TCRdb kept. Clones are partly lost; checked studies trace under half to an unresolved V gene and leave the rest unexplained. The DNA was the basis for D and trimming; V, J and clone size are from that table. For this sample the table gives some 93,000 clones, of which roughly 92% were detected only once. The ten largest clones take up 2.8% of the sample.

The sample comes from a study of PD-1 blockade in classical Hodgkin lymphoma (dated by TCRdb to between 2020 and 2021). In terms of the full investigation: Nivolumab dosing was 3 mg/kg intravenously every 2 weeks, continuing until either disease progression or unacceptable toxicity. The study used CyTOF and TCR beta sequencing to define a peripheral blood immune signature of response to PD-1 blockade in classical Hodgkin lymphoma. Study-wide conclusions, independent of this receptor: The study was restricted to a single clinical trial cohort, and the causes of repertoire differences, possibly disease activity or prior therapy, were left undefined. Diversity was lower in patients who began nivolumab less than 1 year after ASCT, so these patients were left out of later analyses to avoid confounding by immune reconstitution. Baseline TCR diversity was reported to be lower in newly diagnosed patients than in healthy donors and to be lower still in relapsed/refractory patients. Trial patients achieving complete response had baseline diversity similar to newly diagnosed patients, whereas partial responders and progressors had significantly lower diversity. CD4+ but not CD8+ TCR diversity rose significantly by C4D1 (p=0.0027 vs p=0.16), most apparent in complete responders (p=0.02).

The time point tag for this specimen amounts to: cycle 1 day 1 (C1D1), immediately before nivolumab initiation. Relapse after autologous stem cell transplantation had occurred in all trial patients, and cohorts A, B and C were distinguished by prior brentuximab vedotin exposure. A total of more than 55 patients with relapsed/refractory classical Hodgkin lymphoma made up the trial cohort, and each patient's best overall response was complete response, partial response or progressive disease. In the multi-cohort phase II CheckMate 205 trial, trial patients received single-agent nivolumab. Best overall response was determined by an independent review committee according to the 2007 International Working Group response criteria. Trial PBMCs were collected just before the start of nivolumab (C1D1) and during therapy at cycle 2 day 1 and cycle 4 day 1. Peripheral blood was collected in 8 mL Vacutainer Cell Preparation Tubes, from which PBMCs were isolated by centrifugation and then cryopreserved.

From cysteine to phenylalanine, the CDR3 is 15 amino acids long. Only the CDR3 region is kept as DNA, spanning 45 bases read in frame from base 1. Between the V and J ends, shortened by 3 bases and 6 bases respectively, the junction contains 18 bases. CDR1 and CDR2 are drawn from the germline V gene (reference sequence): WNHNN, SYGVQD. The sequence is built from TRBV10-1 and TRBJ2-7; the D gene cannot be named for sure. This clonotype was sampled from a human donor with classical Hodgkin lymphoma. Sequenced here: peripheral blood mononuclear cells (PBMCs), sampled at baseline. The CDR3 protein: CASSESWSLSGEQYF. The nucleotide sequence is TGCGCCAGCAGTGAATCATGGTCCCTCTCTGGCGAGCAGTACTTC.